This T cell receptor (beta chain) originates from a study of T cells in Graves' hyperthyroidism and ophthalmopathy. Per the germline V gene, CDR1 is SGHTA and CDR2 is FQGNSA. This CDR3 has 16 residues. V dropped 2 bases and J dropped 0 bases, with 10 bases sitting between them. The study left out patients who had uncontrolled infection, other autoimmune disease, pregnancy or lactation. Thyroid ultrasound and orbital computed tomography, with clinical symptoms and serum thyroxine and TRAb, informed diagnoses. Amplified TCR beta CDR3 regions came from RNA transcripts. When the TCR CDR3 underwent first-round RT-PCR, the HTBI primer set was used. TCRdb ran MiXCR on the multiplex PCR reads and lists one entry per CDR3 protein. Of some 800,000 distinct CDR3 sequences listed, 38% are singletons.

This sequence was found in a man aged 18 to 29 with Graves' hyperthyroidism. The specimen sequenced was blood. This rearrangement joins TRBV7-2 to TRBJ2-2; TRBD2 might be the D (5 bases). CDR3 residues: CASSLRDHSNTGELFF. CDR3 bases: TGTGCCAGCAGCTTACGGGATCACTCGAACACCGGGGAGCTGTTTTTT.